Shown below are 11 T cell receptor beta chains from a single sample sequenced in a study of chemoradiotherapy in HPV16-positive cancers. TCRdb's table, derived via immunoSEQ multiplex PCR, lists solely in-frame clones and lacks some. Here the sample spans some 19,000 clones, 86% being singletons. Material: blood, obtained from a patient who underwent chemoradiotherapy. The source of these receptors is a human donor with HPV-associated anogenital cancer.

The chain uses TRBV30 and TRBJ2-5; TRBD1 might be the D (6 bases). This CDR3 is 15 amino acids long. Trimming took 5 bases from V and 2 from J, leaving 18 bases between them. Looked up from germline, CDR1 is GTSNPN and CDR2 is SVGIG (reference sequence). CDR3 DNA: TGTGCCTGGTTCAGGGCTGGGGACACACAAGAGACCCAGTACTTC. Protein product: CAWFRAGDTQETQYF.

J is TRBJ1-5 and V is TRBV6-1; TRBD1 matches at 7 bases. The germline gives CDR1 MNHNS, CDR2 SASEGT. The J segment lost 9 bases and the V segment lost 7 bases, leaving 9 bases of the junction unmatched. CDR3 length equals 13 residues. The CDR3 region has the DNA TGTGCCAGCACCGACAGGGAGGGTTGGCCCCAGCATTTT. Protein product: CASTDREGWPQHF.

CDR3 DNA: TGTGCCAGCTCCCCGCGACAGGGCATGAACACTGAAGCTTTCTTT. Translating it yields CASSPRQGMNTEAFF. The chain links TRBV18 to TRBJ1-1; 7 positions match TRBD1. J lost 0 bases, V lost 6 bases, and 7 bases had no gene match. This CDR3 is built from 15 residues. Germline-derived CDR1 and CDR2 are KGHSH and LQKENI.

The rearrangement uses TRBV7-2 and TRBJ2-7; perhaps TRBD2 as D (6 bases). Trimming took 4 bases from V and 7 from J, leaving 20 bases between them. This CDR3 comprises 15 residues. Per germline, CDR1 SGHTA and CDR2 FQGNSA. CDR3 amino acids: CASSSPRAGPGEQYF. CDR3 nucleotides: TGTGCCAGCAGCTCCCCACGGGCGGGGCCGGGAGAGCAGTACTTC. The full variable domain, rest sourced from reference TRBV7-2 and TRBJ2-7, is GAGVSQSPSNKVTEKGKDVELRCDPISGHTALYWYRQSLGQGLEFLIYFQGNSAPDKSGLPSDRFSAERTGGSVSTLTIQRTQQEDSAVYLCASSSPRAGPGEQYFGPGTRLTVT.

This clone came up once. The J gene is TRBJ1-1, the V gene TRBV19; D is ambiguous. V dropped 3 bases and J dropped 11 bases, with 25 bases sitting between them. The CDR3 runs 16 residues. Germline CDR1 LNHDA, CDR2 SQIVND (reference sequence). CDR3 amino acids: CASSIPSTSLGRWAFF. Here the CDR3 DNA reads TGTGCCAGTAGTATCCCCTCGACAAGTTTGGGTAGGTGGGCTTTCTTT.

This chain uses TRBV30 with TRBJ2-7; 9 positions agree with TRBD1. The CDR3 is made up of 14 amino acids. Losses at the gene ends were 0 bases for V and 7 bases for J; bases not matched to a gene: 7. Germline V gives CDR1 GTSNPN, CDR2 SVGIG (reference sequence). In nucleotides, the CDR3 is TGTGCCTGGAGTGTACGGGACAGGGTCCAGGAGCAGTACTTC. This gives the protein CAWSVRDRVQEQYF.

This chain links TRBV5-1 with TRBJ1-4; possible D gene TRBD1, 5 bases. CDR1 is SGHRS and CDR2 is YFSETQ in the germline V gene. The germline V and J ends were trimmed by 0 bases and 7 bases, with 19 bases remaining between them. The CDR3 is 17 amino acids. CDR3 amino acids: CASSLAGEYLGREKLFF. The CDR3 DNA reads as TGCGCCAGCAGCTTGGCGGGGGAATACCTCGGGCGTGAAAAACTGTTTTTT.

V is TRBV10-3 and J is TRBJ1-4; D may be TRBD1 (6 bases). The CDR3 covers 13 residues. From germline, CDR1 is ENHRY and CDR2 SYGVKD. V was shortened by 5 bases and J by 5 bases, with 9 bases between the two germline ends. Here the CDR3 DNA reads TGTGCCATCAGTCCGACAGGAAATGAAAAACTGTTTTTT. Translated, it gives CAISPTGNEKLFF.

The chain uses TRBV5-1 and TRBJ1-2, with 9 bases identical to TRBD1. V lost 10 bases and J lost 3; bases outside the gene matches: 7. CDR3 length: 13 amino acids. CDR1 and CDR2 (germline): SGHRS, YFSETQ. CDR3 DNA sequence: TGCGCCTCCCGGGACAGGGACCACTATGGCTACACCTTC. As protein: CASRDRDHYGYTF.

V is TRBV4-3 and J is TRBJ2-2, with TRBD2 identical over 11 bases. The CDR3 is 16 amino acids. Looked up from germline, CDR1 is LGHNA and CDR2 is YSLEER. Losses at the gene ends were 4 bases for V and 1 base for J; bases not matched to a gene: 2. The CDR3 spells CASSLGLAGNTGELFF. Here the CDR3 DNA reads TGCGCCAGCAGCCTTGGACTAGCGGGGAACACCGGGGAGCTGTTTTTT.

The V and J genes are TRBV4-1 and TRBJ2-7, with D hard to call. This CDR3 region has 13 residues. V was trimmed by 0 bases and J by 8 bases, leaving 11 bases between them. Per germline, CDR1 MGHRA and CDR2 YSYEKL. In DNA form, the CDR3 reads TGCGCCAGCAGCCAAGACGACCTTGGGAAGCAGTACTTC. Translated: CASSQDDLGKQYF.